The present T cell receptor (beta chain) was sequenced within a study of shared clonotypes between healthy human individuals. Points from the study as a whole: Roughly 5% of naive CD4 clonotypes were shared across four donors.

The V gene's germline CDR1 is MNHEY and CDR2 SVGAGI. The CDR3 is 13 residues long. With regard to this clone: Its antigen remains unknown.

Sequencing used immunoSEQ multiplex PCR; TCRdb keeps in-frame clones, though not all of them. The sample holds 2.5 million or so clones, more than 80% seen once. V gene TRBV6-5 combines with J gene TRBJ2-5; D unclear. With the DNA end fitting TRBJ2-7 better, the J assignment may be wrong. The sequencing input was naive CD4+ T cells sorted from blood. Subset of the sample: CD45RA+ positively selected. This receptor was obtained from a man aged 18 to 30 in good health. The chain's CDR3 is CASRADNSYEQYF. The CDR3 bases are TGTGCCAGCAGGGCAGACAACTCCTACGAGCAGTACTTC.